This T cell receptor beta chain was captured by sequencing in a study of blood T cells in healthy people across ages. Whole-study context: Through template switching, about one barcoded beta molecule was captured per two T cells, as measured in model experiments. The study's findings and limits: Age brought a roughly linear fall in TCR beta diversity measured per million T cells. Lack of knowledge of donor CMV status possibly confounded expanded clonotype changes.

Primers used in a second PCR of about 7 to 12 cycles were a sample-barcoded 5' primer and a J-beta primer mix. One entry per CDR3 protein results from TCRdb running MiXCR on the 5' RACE reads. The sample shows 650,000 to 800,000 distinct CDR3 sequences, around 43% of them seen only once. Comment on this clonotype: The antigen remains undetermined.

Donors were systemically healthy Caucasian individuals from Russia aged roughly 6 to 95 years. The germline CDR1 and CDR2 sequences are MNHEY and SMNVEV (reference sequence). The V and J ends lost 3 bases and 8 bases, in that order; junction bases with no gene match: 6. The CDR3 runs to 13 residues. This sequence joins TRBV27 and TRBJ1-1; 7 positions match TRBD1. Sequenced material: blood. The receptor comes from a man in his 60s in good health. The CDR3 here is CASSLARDSEAFF. The CDR3 coding sequence is TGTGCCAGCAGTTTGGCTAGGGACAGCGAAGCTTTCTTT.